The present T cell receptor beta chain was sequenced within a study of blood T cells in healthy people across ages. This clonotype was counted between two and nine times. Germline V lookup: CDR1 DFQATT, CDR2 SNEGSKA (reference sequence). The ends were cut back, 3 bases at V and 7 bases at J, with 13 bases in the middle. CDR3 length equals 13 residues. Then a second PCR, running about 6 to 12 cycles, was carried out with a sample-barcoded 5' primer and a J-beta primer mix. Using its own MiXCR run on the 5' RACE reads, TCRdb lists one record per CDR3 protein. The table records over 1.5 million distinct CDR3 sequences, approximately 50% of them present only once. Each individual donor underwent a draw of approximately 10 milliliters of peripheral blood.

The clonotype comes from a woman aged 40 to 50 in good health. Sample: blood. This chain connects TRBV20-1 to TRBJ2-1, with D perhaps TRBD1 or TRBD2 (5 bases each). CDR3 nucleotides: TGCAGTGCTAGTTCCCAGGGAGTGAATGAGCAGTTCTTC. This translates into CSASSQGVNEQFF.